A selection of T cell receptor beta chains follows, all from one sample in a study of blood T cell repertoires in COVID-19. The method was immunoSEQ multiplex PCR; TCRdb's version includes in-frame clones alone and lacks a portion of them. This sample yields about 68,000 clones, of which over 60% are seen a single time; roughly 20% belongs to the top ten. Sequencing input: peripheral blood. These receptors were collected from a human donor in a cohort sampled during active COVID-19. The CDR3 runs from the conserved cysteine through the conserved F or W. Each record gives: D gene, V gene, J gene, clone size, CDR3 protein, CDR3 DNA. The D gene is left open where the match is weak. Some rows have no size entry. The others give once, few or many, or a class for an expanded clone.

-	TRBV7-9	TRBJ1-5	-	CASSLEQDNQPQHF	TGTGCCAGCAGCTTAGAACAGGACAATCAGCCCCAGCATTTT
TRBD2	TRBV7-2	TRBJ2-1	-	CASSPLAGRSYNEQFF	TGTGCCAGCAGCCCCCTAGCGGGTCGCTCCTACAATGAGCAGTTCTTC
-	TRBV4-3	TRBJ2-7	-	CASSQDYLGGRRSYEQYF	TGCGCCAGCAGCCAAGATTATTTGGGGGGTCGCAGGTCCTACGAGCAGTACTTC
-	TRBV5-4	TRBJ2-7	once	CASSLGGMEYF	TGTGCCAGCAGCTTGGGAGGAATGGAGTACTTC
TRBD2	TRBV11-3	TRBJ2-1	-	CASSSTPLAAYNEQFF	TGTGCCAGCAGCTCTACCCCACTAGCGGCCTACAATGAGCAGTTCTTC
-	TRBV19	TRBJ2-2	few	CASRPDLPNTGELFF	TGTGCCAGTAGACCAGACTTACCCAACACCGGGGAGCTGTTTTTT
-	TRBV7-8	TRBJ2-7	-	CASSLARSGTRSYEQYF	TGTGCCAGCAGCTTAGCCCGCTCCGGGACACGCTCCTACGAGCAGTACTTC
-	TRBV2	TRBJ1-1	-	CASSAEVNTEAFF	TGTGCCAGCAGTGCCGAGGTTAACACTGAAGCTTTCTTT
TRBD1	TRBV6-1	TRBJ2-1	-	CASSEQGASRVANEQFF	TGTGCCAGCAGTGAACAGGGGGCCAGTAGGGTAGCCAATGAGCAGTTCTTC
-	TRBV9	TRBJ2-5	-	CASSVGTGRVETQYF	TGTGCCAGCAGCGTAGGGACAGGGAGGGTGGAGACCCAGTACTTC
TRBD1	TRBV18	TRBJ1-3	-	CASSLDRDSGNTIYF	TGTGCCAGCTCACTCGACAGGGACTCTGGAAACACCATATATTTT
TRBD1	TRBV12-3/TRBV12-4	TRBJ1-2	-	CASSPGQGVGYTF	TGTGCCAGCAGTCCGGGACAGGGGGTTGGCTACACCTTC
-	TRBV20-1	TRBJ2-7	few	CSASVSEVQYF	TGCAGTGCTAGCGTCTCTGAGGTGCAGTACTTC
TRBD1	TRBV9	TRBJ1-1	-	CASSKTGLGTEAFF	TGTGCCAGCAGCAAGACAGGGTTGGGCACTGAAGCTTTCTTT
-	TRBV6-2/TRBV6-3	TRBJ1-1	-	CASSYHIITEAFF	TGTGCCAGCAGTTATCACATCATTACTGAAGCTTTCTTT
TRBD2	TRBV27	TRBJ2-7	-	CASSLRYSGRTYEQYF	TGTGCCAGCAGTTTACGATATAGCGGGAGGACCTACGAGCAGTACTTC
-	TRBV6-6	TRBJ2-3	-	CASTYGPGTDTQYF	TGTGCCAGCACCTACGGTCCCGGCACAGATACGCAGTATTTT
TRBD1	TRBV4-1	TRBJ2-3	few	CASSSYRGGSDTQYF	TGCGCCAGCAGCAGTTACAGGGGTGGATCAGATACGCAGTATTTT
-	TRBV5-1	TRBJ2-5	-	CASSLPGGTAGQYF	TGCGCCAGCAGCTTGCCTGGAGGGACAGCAGGTCAGTACTTC
-	TRBV28	TRBJ2-7	-	CASSSLGLARDPDEQYF	TGTGCCAGCAGTTCTCTAGGGCTAGCGAGAGATCCCGACGAGCAGTACTTC
TRBD2	TRBV28	TRBJ2-1	-	CASSSLSGAGGEQFF	TGTGCCAGCAGCTCTCTGAGCGGGGCGGGGGGTGAGCAGTTCTTC
-	TRBV2	TRBJ1-1	once	CASSGPNTEAFF	TGTGCCAGCAGTGGGCCTAACACTGAAGCTTTCTTT
TRBD1	TRBV18	TRBJ2-7	once	CASSPPGTGFGEQYF	TGTGCCAGCTCACCACCAGGGACAGGGTTCGGCGAGCAGTACTTC
TRBD1	TRBV7-9	TRBJ2-1	-	CASSLVGQDGNEQFF	TGTGCCAGCAGCTTAGTGGGACAGGATGGAAATGAGCAGTTCTTC
-	TRBV28	TRBJ1-3	-	CASSLSGPGGNTIYF	TGTGCCAGCAGTTTAAGCGGGCCGGGAGGAAACACCATATATTTT
TRBD1	TRBV5-1	TRBJ2-7	-	CASSLAGGIGYEQYF	TGCGCCAGCAGCTTGGCAGGGGGCATCGGCTACGAGCAGTACTTC
-	TRBV28	TRBJ1-5	once	CASSLRTGLGVGNQPQHF	TGTGCCAGCAGTTTGCGAACAGGGCTAGGGGTTGGCAATCAGCCCCAGCATTTT
-	TRBV18	TRBJ2-1	-	CASSPPSLRASEQFF	TGTGCCAGCTCACCACCGAGTTTGAGGGCCAGTGAGCAGTTCTTC
-	TRBV7-2	TRBJ2-1	-	CASSLESSYNEQFF	TGTGCCAGCAGCTTAGAGAGCTCCTACAATGAGCAGTTCTTC